The present T cell receptor beta chain was sequenced within a study of shared T cell receptors in the human thymus. Using immunoSEQ multiplex PCR, the repertoire was profiled, and TCRdb retains in-frame clones only, with some absent. The sample includes 630,000 or so clones, about 89% seen only once; the top ten take 0.0094%. V lost 3 bases to trimming and J lost 6 bases; unmatched junction nucleotides: 6. The CDR3 runs 14 residues. Per germline, CDR1 SNHLY and CDR2 FYNNEI. The data were also submitted as part of a second study, on human thymus T cells.

This clonotype originated in a boy younger than two with a congenital heart defect. The sample consisted of thymocytes. The rearrangement uses TRBV2 and TRBJ1-2; 8 nucleotides line up with TRBD1. The CDR3 DNA sequence: TGTGCCAGCAGTGATCTGACAGGGGTCGATGGCTACACCTTC. It is translated as CASSDLTGVDGYTF.